One T cell receptor (beta chain) is described in this entry. The antigen this receptor binds is unknown. Library prep was done by the immunoSEQ multiplex PCR assay. The multiplex PCR relied on a mix of 60 forward primers for TCR Vbeta segments and 13 reverse primers for TCR Jbeta segments. The CDR3 region of rearranged TCR beta genes was amplified from genomic DNA by a multiplex PCR assay. The Illumina HiSeq System was used to sequence the amplified TCR beta libraries as 87-base-pair reads. In the original analysis: In a later analysis, 80 million or so unique TCR beta chains were counted across the roughly 610 repertoires, and roughly 10 million of these chains were shared by at least two donors. Raw reads were error-corrected and collapsed into unique sequences by a nearest-neighbor algorithm in which closely related sequences were merged to remove PCR and sequencing errors. To assign V, D and J gene segments, CDR3 sequences were aligned to IMGT reference sequences. For a sequence to be retained, a match of at least six nucleotides to both a V gene segment and a J gene segment was required. Rearrangements were classified as productive when the CDR3 lacked stop codons and remained in frame with V and J, and all other rearrangements were classified as non-productive. Following IMGT convention, CDR3 was defined as the stretch from the second conserved V-encoded cysteine up to the conserved J-encoded phenylalanine. In an earlier analysis of some 550 of the donors, sequences lacking an unambiguous match to a single V gene segment were excluded. An earlier analysis of almost 600 of the donors classified V segments as functional when productive rearrangements were above 56.7% and as segregating when the standard deviation between donors was above 5%. A statistical classification framework was built for diagnosing cytomegalovirus status from the catalog of TCR beta chain sequences. In a later analysis, TCR nucleotide sequences were compared against IMGT/GENE-DB human TR gene sequences so that V and J genes could be assigned. A later analysis assigned CDR3 sequences and most-parsimonious VDJ recombination scenarios with the TCRdist pipeline. In a later analysis, each TCR beta chain was defined by its CDR3 amino acid sequence together with its V-gene family, and reads lacking a unique V-gene family were excluded. A later analysis removed over 500 highly shared, low-generation-probability nucleotide sequences to deal with suspected cross-contamination and a sequencing artifact. A later analysis calculated a clonal expansion index for each public chain from normalized within-repertoire ranks of inferred template counts. A later analysis computed generation probabilities with a VDJ recombination model fitted to out-of-frame rearrangements, and checked the results against IGoR. A later analysis scored TCR-TCR, TCR-HLA and TCR-CMV co-occurrence with hypergeometric tests, applying a repertoire-size bias correction to TCR pairs. A later analysis estimated false discovery rates by permuting HLA or CMV assignments 20 times. In a later analysis, co-occurring TCRs were grouped with DBSCAN, and TCRdist sequence similarity was added when clustering was performed within HLA-allele-positive subsets. For co-occurrence clustering, repertoires with fewer than 30,000 or more than 120,000 public chains were excluded, along with roughly 5 repertoires with anomalous nucleotide sharing. The clones in this table, taken by TCRdb from immuneACCESS, are in-frame only. Not every clone is retained; where verified, under half of the shortfall comes from an unresolved V gene, and the cause of the rest is unknown. V and J calls plus clone size are reproduced from that table; the DNA served to infer D and trimming. This sample's table carries about 84,000 clones. The leading ten clones occupy approximately 0.58% of the sample.

The cohort comprised 550 to 700 healthy bone marrow donors. At the time of sampling, every cohort member was nominally healthy, though immune exposures that went unrecorded were likely present. The donor was CMV seronegative and belonged to the group of around 400 seronegative cohort members. Every donor gave a peripheral blood sample, and the peripheral blood mononuclear cells from that sample were used for TCR beta sequencing. The Qiagen DNeasy Blood Extraction Kit was used to extract genomic DNA from the blood cell samples. The sample belongs to a study of cytomegalovirus exposure and HLA in healthy donors (dated by TCRdb to about 2017). Notes on the research overall: An earlier analysis of roughly 500 of the donors reported under 300 Gb of sequence data and 117 million unique TCR beta sequences obtained from around 170 million T cells. About 300 gigabases of sequencing data and approximately 84 million unique TCR sequences were included in an early release covering about 700 HLA-typed donors. Of the roughly 390 genotyped donors, less than 85% were placed in the genetic ancestry cluster associated with self-reported Caucasian donors. The study aimed to test whether cataloging public T cell receptors could reveal signatures of past pathogen exposure. The study used immunosequencing to profile the T cell repertoires of several hundred subjects and linked those repertoires to cytomegalovirus serostatus. In addition to the first cohort of 650 to 800 subjects, a separate validation cohort of under 150 different subjects was used. To predict cytomegalovirus infection status, the study brought together high-throughput TCR immunosequencing, statistical association of individual TCRs with disease status, and machine learning. A later analysis re-analyzed previously published TCR beta repertoires from roughly 690 donors and added high-resolution HLA genotyping to study TCR occurrence patterns. The later analysis used no new phenotypic data to find candidate immune exposures, relying instead on TCR beta sequences and their occurrence across donors. To decide whether each TCR beta V gene segment behaved as functional or pseudogenic, an earlier analysis of approximately 590 of the donors relied on high-throughput TCR beta sequencing. Donor age, sex, ethnicity and CMV serostatus were compiled alongside the repertoire data. A later genetic analysis used genome-wide SNP genotypes for about 65% of the roughly 670 donors, treating that subset as a discovery cohort. Every discovery cohort repertoire had been produced on one sequencing platform. HLA typing included class I and class II loci at four-digit resolution. Typing coverage varied by locus: roughly 629-630 donors for A, B, C, DRB1 and DQB1; approximately 520 for DQA1; about 600 for DPA1; more than 450 for DPB1. Four or five DR-DQ haplotypes were handled as single units for association and clustering because linkage in the cohort was strong. Across 300 to 400 genotyped donors of the cohort, an average of roughly 250,000 unique TCR beta nucleotide sequences per donor were sequenced, and roughly 20% of those sequences were non-productive. Points the paper makes about the study in general: An earlier analysis of approximately 590 of the donors showed that most TCR beta V segments appeared in productive rearrangements either about 90% or about 30% of the time, which broadly matched IMGT annotations. Compared with equally common non-associated chains, HLA-associated TCR beta chains in a later analysis were more clonally expanded and had lower generation probabilities. This cohort had only TCR beta chains sequenced, and the lack of alpha or paired-chain data limited which features could be detected. According to the authors, the approach could potentially be generalized to other disease states and immunological phenotypes. In a later genetic analysis, a missense DCLRE1C variant was associated with V-gene and J-gene trimming of TCR beta chains, and the association was replicated in an independent cohort. When HLA alleles, especially DR and DQ, strongly co-occurred, attributing TCR associations to individual alleles was difficult. Over 15 rarely observed V segments, including chromosome 9 orphons, were excluded from the earlier analysis of some 590 of the donors because counts were too low. A few of the identified cytomegalovirus-associated TCR beta chains were confirmed in vitro to be specific for cytomegalovirus antigens. Correlated functional status among segregating V segments might be attributable to linkage disequilibrium, but an unknown experimental factor could not be ruled out. Most CMV-associated TCR beta chains appeared to be HLA-restricted in a later analysis, and the HLA associations seemed to be driven largely by CMV exposure. Because HLA typing was missing for some donors at each locus, association tests included only the typed subset. In a later analysis, TCR association rates were found to vary across HLA loci, with the most associated TCRs seen for DRB1 alleles and the fewest for HLA-C alleles. In a later analysis, several top co-occurrence clusters were reported to appear linked to parvovirus B19, influenza, CMV and Epstein-Barr virus. The classifier was reported to diagnose cytomegalovirus status with high specificity and sensitivity in both the original cohort and the validation cohort. CMV serostatus was the only immune exposure information available for the cohort. While some public TCRs were present in many individuals, most TCR sequences turned up only very rarely across donors. In the study, about 150 TCR beta chains were listed as associated with cytomegalovirus. A further reported finding was that TCR beta sequences accurately predicted the HLA-A and HLA-B alleles for most subjects in the first cohort. Because the 87-base-pair reads could not distinguish some IMGT-functional V segments, including TRBV6-2 and TRBV6-3, those segments were excluded. Specific HLA alleles were associated with roughly 17,000 TCR beta sequences at a false discovery rate of 0.05 in a later analysis. The presence/absence analyses assumed that sequencing depth was roughly uniform across donors, and that assumption may not be true. The sequencing pipeline was judged likely to have produced a cluster of highly shared sequence variants as a technical artifact. In a later genetic analysis, fewer N-insertions in productive TCRs were reported among donors in an Asian-associated ancestry cluster than the roughly 700-donor mean.

The germline V gene yields SGHTA for CDR1 and FQGNSA for CDR2. Including the terminal cysteine and phenylalanine, the CDR3 comprises 14 residues. Kept here is only the CDR3 DNA, which spans 42 bases and is read in frame from base 1. V is cut by 1 base and J by 3 bases, and the space between the germline ends is 10 bases. The chain links TRBV7-2 with TRBJ2-7; too little of a D gene remains to name it. Sequencing input: PBMCs. This receptor was identified in a man aged 45-60 years in good health and CMV-seronegative. The encoded CDR3 is CASSLVIGNYEQYF. The nucleotides are TGTGCCAGCAGCTTAGTAATTGGCAACTACGAGCAGTACTTC.